This is a list of T cell receptor beta chains from one sample in a study of CD8 T cells in Susac syndrome. TCRdb re-analysed the immunoSEQ multiplex PCR reads in MiXCR, keeping a single row per CDR3 protein. The repertoire holds almost 450,000 distinct CDR3 sequences, around 85% seen once, with 0.09% to 0.15% in the top ten. The sample consisted of CD8+ T cells from PBMCs. These receptors all come from a human donor with multiple sclerosis. Both conserved end residues are part of each CDR3. A D gene is named only where the DNA matches it firmly. Clone size, where shown, is once, few, many, or a class for clones that have expanded.

>TRBV12-3/TRBV12-4|.|TRBJ1-1|.
CASSSTTRGNTEAFF
TGTGCCAGCAGTTCCACGACCAGGGGGAACACTGAAGCTTTCTTT
>TRBV2|.|TRBJ1-6|.
CASSEHWQGNSPLHF
TGTGCCAGCAGTGAACACTGGCAGGGTAATTCACCCCTCCACTTT
>TRBV7-8|.|TRBJ1-1|.
CASSLKRQGTEAFF
TGTGCCAGCAGCTTAAAGCGTCAGGGCACTGAAGCTTTCTTT
>TRBV4-1|.|TRBJ1-2|TRBD1
CASSPEGQATNYGYTF
TGCGCCAGCAGCCCAGAGGGACAGGCTACTAACTATGGCTACACCTTC
>TRBV7-7|once|TRBJ2-3|TRBD2
CASSLSPPGGSGNADTQYF
TGTGCTAGCAGCTTATCACCACCCGGGGGAAGCGGGAACGCAGATACGCAGTATTTT
>TRBV30|once|TRBJ1-2|.
CAWSVLREWQNYGYTF
TGTGCCTGGAGTGTACTCCGAGAGTGGCAGAACTATGGCTACACCTTC
>TRBV19|.|TRBJ2-7|TRBD2
CASSIISGSSHEQYF
TGTGCCAGTAGTATTATTAGCGGGAGCAGCCACGAGCAGTACTTC
>TRBV20-1|once|TRBJ2-3|TRBD2
CSASPYSGGGSSTDTQYF
TGCAGTGCTAGCCCTTATAGCGGGGGGGGCTCTAGCACAGATACGCAGTATTTT
>TRBV4-1|once|TRBJ2-7|.
CASSQVKGESYEQYF
TGCGCCAGCAGCCAAGTAAAGGGGGAATCCTACGAGCAGTACTTC
>TRBV6-5|few|TRBJ1-5|TRBD1
CASSYGTEGQPQHF
TGTGCCAGCAGTTACGGGACAGAAGGTCAGCCCCAGCATTTT
>TRBV4-1|.|TRBJ1-2|.
CASSQEVVNYGYTF
TGCGCCAGCAGCCAAGAGGTGGTCAACTATGGCTACACCTTC
>TRBV19|once|TRBJ2-1|TRBD1
CASGAGTGLNEQFF
TGTGCCAGTGGAGCCGGGACAGGGCTCAATGAGCAGTTCTTC
>TRBV27|.|TRBJ2-1|TRBD1
CASTGDRGRNEQFF
TGTGCCAGCACTGGGGACAGGGGGCGAAATGAGCAGTTCTTC
>TRBV13|.|TRBJ1-2|.
CASSLDGANYGYTF
TGTGCCAGCAGCTTAGACGGAGCTAACTATGGCTACACCTTC
>TRBV30|once|TRBJ1-1|.
CAWSAGVGAAFF
TGTGCCTGGAGCGCAGGAGTCGGGGCAGCTTTCTTT
>TRBV21-1|.|TRBJ1-1|.
CASSKKGLPNQLEAFF
TGTGCCAGCAGCAAAAAGGGACTGCCTAACCAACTAGAAGCTTTCTTT
>TRBV15|.|TRBJ1-1|TRBD1
CATSRSGGTEAFF
TGTGCCACCAGCCGTTCAGGGGGCACTGAAGCTTTCTTT
>TRBV4-1|few|TRBJ2-7|TRBD1
CASSLGTGEQYNEQYF
TGCGCCAGCAGCCTCGGGACAGGGGAACAGTACAACGAGCAGTACTTC
>TRBV6-5|.|TRBJ2-1|.
CASSYTNSYNEQFF
TGTGCCAGCAGTTATACTAATTCCTACAATGAGCAGTTCTTC
>TRBV12-5|.|TRBJ2-3|.
CASGLGLQYF
TGTGCTAGTGGTTTAGGCCTGCAGTATTTT
>TRBV6-5|.|TRBJ2-7|.
CASSLDQGALYEQYF
TGTGCCAGCAGTCTAGACCAAGGGGCCCTCTACGAGCAGTACTTC
>TRBV9|.|TRBJ1-1|.
CASSAIVGPRGEAFF
TGTGCCAGCAGCGCTATCGTGGGACCGCGGGGTGAAGCTTTCTTT
>TRBV18|.|TRBJ1-1|TRBD1
CASSPGTGGNLNTEAFF
TGTGCCAGCTCACCGGGGACAGGGGGTAACCTGAACACTGAAGCTTTCTTT
>TRBV29-1|.|TRBJ2-1|.
CSVDFSGTSYNEQFF
TGCAGCGTTGACTTTAGCGGAACCTCCTACAATGAGCAGTTCTTC
>TRBV7-6|few|TRBJ2-7|TRBD1
CASSSGTGSSYEQYF
TGTGCCAGCAGCTCCGGGACAGGGAGCTCCTACGAGCAGTACTTC
>TRBV5-1|.|TRBJ2-3|.
CASSFRREATDTQYF
TGCGCCAGCAGCTTTCGGCGCGAAGCGACAGATACGCAGTATTTT
>TRBV20-1|.|TRBJ1-1|.
CSARWEGENTEAFF
TGCAGTGCTAGATGGGAGGGCGAGAACACTGAAGCTTTCTTT
>TRBV5-1|.|TRBJ1-2|.
CASSLGLTYTF
TGCGCCAGCAGCTTGGGACTCACGTACACCTTC
>TRBV5-6|.|TRBJ2-1|.
CASSSPGSSYNEQFF
TGTGCCAGCAGTTCACCGGGGAGTTCCTACAATGAGCAGTTCTTC
>TRBV20-1|.|TRBJ2-1|TRBD1
CSASDLDRVYNEQFF
TGCAGTGCTAGCGACCTGGACAGGGTGTACAATGAGCAGTTCTTC
>TRBV30|.|TRBJ1-3|.
CAWSVGEFSGNTIYF
TGTGCCTGGAGTGTGGGGGAATTCTCTGGAAACACCATATATTTT
>TRBV10-2|.|TRBJ2-7|.
CASSEYKFRYSYEQYF
TGCGCCAGCAGTGAGTATAAATTCCGATACTCCTACGAGCAGTACTTC
>TRBV4-1|.|TRBJ1-1|.
CASSQVVIPGNTEAFF
TGCGCCAGCAGCCAAGTAGTTATCCCAGGGAACACTGAAGCTTTCTTT
>TRBV15|once|TRBJ1-1|TRBD1
CATSRAGQGGGTEAFF
TGTGCCACCAGCAGAGCCGGACAGGGAGGAGGCACTGAAGCTTTCTTT
>TRBV5-1|.|TRBJ1-1|.
CASSLDAGTNTEAFF
TGCGCCAGCAGCTTGGATGCAGGGACGAACACTGAAGCTTTCTTT
>TRBV5-6|.|TRBJ2-3|.
CASSLTRERDTQYF
TGTGCCAGCAGCTTGACCCGGGAGCGGGATACGCAGTATTTT
>TRBV19|once|TRBJ2-2|.
CASSNLTGELFF
TGTGCCAGTAGTAACCTCACCGGGGAGCTGTTTTTT
>TRBV6-2/TRBV6-3|.|TRBJ2-5|.
CASSYRQGSGPEYF
TGTGCCAGCAGTTATCGCCAAGGATCGGGCCCGGAGTACTTC
>TRBV7-9|.|TRBJ1-3|.
CASSSADHLPTIYF
TGTGCCAGCAGTTCTGCCGATCATCTCCCAACCATATATTTT